This is a list of T cell receptor beta chains from one sample in a study of T cell responses to AZD1222 COVID-19 vaccine. Clones were read by immunoSEQ multiplex PCR, and TCRdb kept only the in-frame ones, dropping some. The table records approximately 190,000 clones, just over 90% of them present only once. Here the sequenced sample was peripheral blood, taken on day 0 of AZD1222 vaccination. The receptors stem from an adult in good health. The CDR3 runs from the conserved cysteine through the conserved F or W. A D gene is named only where the DNA matches it firmly.

d_call cdr3_length v_call cdr3_aa
TRBD1 16 TRBV15 CATSTVTGAGANVLTF
- 14 TRBV5-1 CASSLAEAGETQYF
TRBD1 16 TRBV19 CASSPLRDSSTDTQYF
TRBD2 20 TRBV18 CASSSFRRRTSGNGYNEQFF
- 16 TRBV19 CASSIEGGSSYNEQFF
TRBD2 15 TRBV5-1 CASSLVSSGVYEQYF
- 14 TRBV7-8 CASSTLAGVYGYTF
- 11 TRBV27 CASMAGPEAFF
- 14 TRBV7-9 CASSLGGNNQPQHF
- 13 TRBV27 CASSLNAETEAFF
- 18 TRBV7-8 CASSMLGGFSLSKNIQYF
TRBD1 17 TRBV27 CASSLGAGATGDYGYTF
- 15 TRBV7-9 CASSPERGGLYGYTF
- 15 TRBV24-1 CATSDTGTAGEKLFF
- 14 TRBV9 CASSVEGHNSPLHF
TRBD2 15 TRBV11-2 CASSLGLAGNNEQFF
- 15 TRBV19 CASSTTSWGTDTQYF
- 14 TRBV6-5 CASSTPGSGEKLFF
- 17 TRBV27 CASSPNTAAGNTGELFF
TRBD1 14 TRBV28 CASRNGQGDSPLHF
TRBD1 15 TRBV29-1 CSGQINRGRLSEAFF
TRBD2 14 TRBV3-1/TRBV3-2 CASSRSGRAAEQYF
TRBD2 16 TRBV27 CASSPSSGLQSYEQYF
- 15 TRBV19 CASSITEGTDQPQHF
TRBD2 15 TRBV28 CASSPPGLARETQYF
TRBD1 15 TRBV19 CASSIGTVRTDTQYF
- 13 TRBV6-6 CASNIDSNQPQHF
- 17 TRBV13 CASTIMSLARFSDTQYF
- 17 TRBV15 CATSRDLPSGTSYGYTF
TRBD1 14 TRBV7-9 CASSGEGADAPQHF
- 14 TRBV7-2 CASSLLVAGYEQYF
TRBD1 15 TRBV5-6 CASSLGTASNQPQHF
- 14 TRBV19 CASRSGGNNYGYTF
TRBD1 16 TRBV20-1 CSASSPGGAYGSPLHF
- 17 TRBV27 CASLWGQPGIVYNEQFF
TRBD2 16 TRBV18 CASSPRASGHQETQYF
- 16 TRBV9 CASSVAVTPLSNEQFF
- 14 TRBV6-5 CASRQGMRADTQYF
TRBD2 17 TRBV4-3 CASSQERLAEGGNEQFF
TRBD2 18 TRBV7-9 CASSLERATSVSFNEQFF
TRBD2 17 TRBV7-9 CASHVSGGEPSYNEQFF
- 13 TRBV21-1 CASSRHRDNEQFF
- 13 TRBV9 CASSVEGVIGYTF
- 16 TRBV7-9 CASSLVPWGEGNEQFF
- 17 TRBV7-8 CASSPITGTGSITEAFF
- 14 TRBV5-4 CASSLAVEQTQQYF
- 14 TRBV11-1 CASSLQAAKETQYF
- 15 TRBV6-5 CASSYSGSRGYEQYF
TRBD1 15 TRBV3-1/TRBV3-2 CASSQDTGGWETQYF
- 14 TRBV9 CASGPYRGQETQYF
- 13 TRBV7-9 CASSPGRGDTQYF
- 16 TRBV28 CASSSTSGLSNQPQHF
- 15 TRBV28 CASSEYTTSGNTIYF
- 15 TRBV15 CATSRDIRPQETQYF
TRBD1 14 TRBV5-1 CASSEGDRGETQYF
TRBD1 12 TRBV7-9 CASRTGSVYYTF
- 15 TRBV28 CASSLSVSSYNEQFF
TRBD2 13 TRBV7-9 CASRTSGGETQYF